These 10 T cell receptor beta chains came from one sample sequenced in a study of CXCR3-negative and CXCR3-positive naive CD8 T cells. Study results and limitations: Naive CXCR3-positive cells had TRB CDR3s more hydrophobic than those of CXCR3-negative naive cells.

Their cognate antigens are unknown. Researchers prepared the TRB cDNA libraries using 5' RACE with UMI labels. TCRdb reprocessed the 5' RACE reads, with one entry per CDR3 protein and no DNA. The sample table includes under 150,000 distinct CDR3 sequences. Sample: naive CXCR3+ CD8+ T cells from blood. Subset: CD45RO-CCR7+CD27+CD95- naive CD8+ T cells expressing CXCR3 (TNR3+). The receptor source for this set is a human donor in good health. Some clones in this sample may be carry-over from other donors' samples.

The chain couples TRBV7-2 to TRBJ1-1. Per the germline V gene, CDR1 is SGHTA and CDR2 is FQGNSA. The CDR3 sequence is 12 residues long. The CDR3 region is CASSFQTPEAFF.

This chain links TRBV10-3 with TRBJ2-7. This CDR3 is 12 amino acids long. CDR1 is ENHRY and CDR2 is SYGVKD in the germline V gene. The CDR3 spells CAISTYTYEQYF.

The chain employs TRBV2 and TRBJ2-7; TCRdb proposes TRBD1, but this gene call is untestable without DNA. CDR3 length: 12 amino acids. Germline loops: CDR1 SNHLY, CDR2 FYNNEI. This CDR3 reads CASSLDRIVQYF.

V gene TRBV20-1 combines with J gene TRBJ2-1. Germline values: CDR1 DFQATT, CDR2 SNEGSKA (reference sequence). The CDR3 has 13 residues. CDR3 protein: CSARATSYNEQFF.

The V call is TRBV30, the J call TRBJ2-7; TCRdb calls TRBD1, which cannot be checked without DNA. Germline CDR1 is GTSNPN and CDR2 is SVGIG (reference sequence). The CDR3 sequence is 15 residues long. Here the CDR3 reads CAWSIPRVGSYEQYF.

The chain combines TRBV19 with TRBJ1-4. The CDR3 sequence is 14 residues long. Germline assignment: CDR1 LNHDA and CDR2 SQIVND (reference sequence). The CDR3 reads CASSFPGGYEKLFF.

The V gene is TRBV6-6, the J gene TRBJ1-4; without DNA, the TCRdb call of TRBD1 cannot be checked. The germline V gene has CDR1 MNHNY and CDR2 SVGAGI (reference sequence). This CDR3 is built from 15 residues. The CDR3 is CASSYRGNEGEKLFF.

J is TRBJ2-3 and V is TRBV7-9; TCRdb calls TRBD1, which cannot be checked without DNA. The CDR3 totals 14 residues. Per the germline V gene, CDR1 is SEHNR and CDR2 is FQNEAQ (reference sequence). CDR3 sequence: CASSRTGYADTQYF.

This chain joins TRBV7-9 and TRBJ1-1; as DNA is missing, the TRBD1 call by TCRdb cannot be tested. Germline CDR1 is SEHNR and CDR2 is FQNEAQ (reference sequence). This CDR3 is 11 amino acids long. CDR3: CASSLEGGAFF.

The chain has TRBV30 and TRBJ1-1. Germline values: CDR1 GTSNPN, CDR2 SVGIG (reference sequence). The CDR3 has 11 residues. CDR3 sequence reads: CAWTLGTEAFF. The variable domain in full, completed from reference TRBV30 and TRBJ1-1, reads SQTIHQWPATLVQPVGSPLSLECTVEGTSNPNLYWYRQAAGRGLQLLFYSVGIGQISSEVPQNLSASRPQDRQFILSSKKLLLSDSGFYLCAWTLGTEAFFGQGTRLTVV.